These T cell receptor beta chains were read from a single sample in a study of post-analysis software for immune sequencing data. TCRdb used MiXCR to reprocess the PCR reads, holding one entry per CDR3 protein. The sample has roughly 800,000 distinct CDR3 sequences; 30% are singletons. The sequencing sample was made of blood. The receptors derive from a girl aged 10 to 17 with multiple sclerosis. Both conserved end residues are trimmed from each CDR3.

>TRBJ2-1|TRBV29-1|9
SVGEGIEQF
>TRBJ1-5|TRBV20-1|10
SLGTGQQPLH
>-|TRBV7-6|14
ASSPESTGEGETQY
>TRBJ1-5|TRBV5-1|13
ASSFWTGGNQPQH
>TRBJ1-1|TRBV6-1|14
ATGQGAIGDPAEAF
>TRBJ2-3|TRBV2|13
ASSGGSGATDTQY
>-|TRBV7-2|13
ASSQGSGSVQTQY
>TRBJ2-7|TRBV6-5|12
ASKGAGQTYEQY
>TRBJ2-1|TRBV24-1|13
ATSDMTGDYNEQF
>TRBJ1-1|TRBV20-1|12
SAPYIGRESEAF
>TRBJ2-2|TRBV10-2|12
ASTLLADTGELF
>TRBJ2-1|TRBV6-6|12
ASSYGQDYSEQF
>TRBJ2-5|TRBV5-1|13
ASSFGQGRQETQY
>TRBJ2-3|TRBV5-1|13
ASSLSGPSTDTQY
>-|TRBV29-1|9
SGGLGNEQY
>TRBJ2-3|TRBV10-3|12
ATGLAGGTDTQY
>TRBJ2-3|TRBV12-3/TRBV12-4|13
ASSLGLGRTDTQY
>TRBJ1-1|TRBV20-1|10
NGQGAGTEAF
>TRBJ1-1|TRBV7-2|15
ASSIRSRVDFWTEAF
>TRBJ1-5|TRBV20-1|14
SARKDRDYSNQPQH
>TRBJ2-7|TRBV11-2|13
ASSLEAGFSYEQY
>TRBJ2-5|TRBV6-2/TRBV6-3|15
ASSQTGGPVDQETQY
>TRBJ2-5|TRBV20-1|11
SALSHRGETQY
>TRBJ1-2|TRBV5-1|14
ASSLLGQPGHYGYT
>TRBJ1-5|TRBV6-5|13
ASSYVRGANQPQH
>TRBJ2-1|TRBV12-3/TRBV12-4|13
ASSLEGQPYNEQF